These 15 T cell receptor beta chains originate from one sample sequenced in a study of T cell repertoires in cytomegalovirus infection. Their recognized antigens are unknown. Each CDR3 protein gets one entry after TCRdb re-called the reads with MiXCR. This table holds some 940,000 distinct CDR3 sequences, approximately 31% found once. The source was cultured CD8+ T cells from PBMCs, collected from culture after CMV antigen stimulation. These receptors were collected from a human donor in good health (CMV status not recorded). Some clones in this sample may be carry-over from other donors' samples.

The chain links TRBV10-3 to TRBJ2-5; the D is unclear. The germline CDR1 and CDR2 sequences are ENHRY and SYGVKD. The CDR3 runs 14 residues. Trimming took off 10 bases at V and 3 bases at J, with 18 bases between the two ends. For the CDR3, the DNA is TGTGCCACCTGGAGTAATGACCCAAAAGAGACCCAGTACTTC. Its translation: CATWSNDPKETQYF.

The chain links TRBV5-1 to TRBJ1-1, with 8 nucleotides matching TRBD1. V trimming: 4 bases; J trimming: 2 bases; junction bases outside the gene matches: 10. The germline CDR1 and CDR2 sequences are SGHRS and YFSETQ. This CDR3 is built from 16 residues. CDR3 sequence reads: CASSHHTTGENTEAFF. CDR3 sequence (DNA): TGCGCCAGCAGCCATCATACGACAGGGGAAAACACTGAAGCTTTCTTT.

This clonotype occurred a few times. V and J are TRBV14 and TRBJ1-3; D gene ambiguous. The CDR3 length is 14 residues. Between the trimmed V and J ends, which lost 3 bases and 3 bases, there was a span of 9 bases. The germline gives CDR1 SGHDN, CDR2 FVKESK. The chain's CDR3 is CASSHPGLGNTIYF. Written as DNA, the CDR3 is TGTGCCAGCAGCCATCCGGGCCTTGGAAACACCATATATTTT.

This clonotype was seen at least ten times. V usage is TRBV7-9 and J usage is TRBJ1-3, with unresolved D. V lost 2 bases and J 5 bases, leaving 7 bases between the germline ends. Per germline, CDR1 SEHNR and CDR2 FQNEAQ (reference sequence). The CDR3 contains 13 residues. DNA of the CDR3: TGTGCCAGCAGCTTAAATGTGCGAAACACCATATATTTT. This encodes CASSLNVRNTIYF. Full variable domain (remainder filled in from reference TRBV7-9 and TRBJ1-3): DTGVSQNPRHKITKRGQNVTFRCDPISEHNRLYWYRQTLGQGPEFLTYFQNEAQLEKSRLLSDRFSAERPKGSFSTLEIQRTEQGDSAMYLCASSLNVRNTIYFGEGSWLTVV.

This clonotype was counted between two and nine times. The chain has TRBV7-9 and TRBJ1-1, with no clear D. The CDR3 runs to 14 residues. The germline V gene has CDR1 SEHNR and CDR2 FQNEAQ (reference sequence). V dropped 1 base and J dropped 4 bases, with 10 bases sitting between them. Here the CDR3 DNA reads TGTGCCAGCAGCTTAGACCGGTACAGCACTGAAGCTTTCTTT. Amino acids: CASSLDRYSTEAFF.

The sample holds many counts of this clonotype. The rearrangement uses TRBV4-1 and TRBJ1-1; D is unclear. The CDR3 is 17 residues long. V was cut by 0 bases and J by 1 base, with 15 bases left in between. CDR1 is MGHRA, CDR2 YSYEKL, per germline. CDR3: CASSQDPPGVGNTEAFF. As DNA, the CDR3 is TGCGCCAGCAGCCAAGATCCCCCGGGAGTGGGGAACACTGAAGCTTTCTTT.

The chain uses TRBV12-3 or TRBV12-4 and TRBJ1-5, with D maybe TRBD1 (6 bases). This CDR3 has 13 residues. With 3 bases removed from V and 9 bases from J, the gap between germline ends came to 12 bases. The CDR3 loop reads CASSLDSQRPQHF. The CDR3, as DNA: TGTGCCAGCAGTTTGGACAGCCAGAGGCCCCAGCATTTT.

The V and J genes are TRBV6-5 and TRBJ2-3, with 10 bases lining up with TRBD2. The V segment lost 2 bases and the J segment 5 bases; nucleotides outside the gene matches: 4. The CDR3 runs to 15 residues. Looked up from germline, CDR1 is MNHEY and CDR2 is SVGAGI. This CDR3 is CASSYLAGVRDTQYF. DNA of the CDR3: TGTGCCAGCAGTTACCTAGCGGGGGTACGAGATACGCAGTATTTT.

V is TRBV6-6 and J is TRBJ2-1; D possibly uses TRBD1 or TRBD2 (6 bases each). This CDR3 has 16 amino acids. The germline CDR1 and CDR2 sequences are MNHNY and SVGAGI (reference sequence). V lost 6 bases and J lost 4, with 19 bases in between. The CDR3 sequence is CASSPSEGGPYNEQFF. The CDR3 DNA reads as TGTGCCAGCAGCCCCTCCGAGGGGGGTCCATACAATGAGCAGTTCTTC.

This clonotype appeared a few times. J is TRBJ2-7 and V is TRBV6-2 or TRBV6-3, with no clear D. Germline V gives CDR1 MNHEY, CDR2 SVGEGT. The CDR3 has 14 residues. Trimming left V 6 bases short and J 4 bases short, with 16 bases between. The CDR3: CASREVRSIYEQYV. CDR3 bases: TGTGCCAGCAGAGAGGTACGTTCGATTTACGAGCAGTACGTC.

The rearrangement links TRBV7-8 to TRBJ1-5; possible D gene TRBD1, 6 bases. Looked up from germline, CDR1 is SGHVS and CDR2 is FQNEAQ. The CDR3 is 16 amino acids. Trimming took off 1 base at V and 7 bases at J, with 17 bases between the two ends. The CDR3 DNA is TGTGCCAGCAGCTTAGGGGGGGGCCAGGGTGGGCAGCCCCAGCATTTT. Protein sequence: CASSLGGGQGGQPQHF. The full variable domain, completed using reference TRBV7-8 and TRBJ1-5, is GAGVSQSPRYKVAKRGQDVALRCDPISGHVSLFWYQQALGQGPEFLTYFQNEAQLDKSGLPSDRFFAERPEGSVSTLKIQRTQQEDSAVYLCASSLGGGQGGQPQHFGDGTRLSIL.

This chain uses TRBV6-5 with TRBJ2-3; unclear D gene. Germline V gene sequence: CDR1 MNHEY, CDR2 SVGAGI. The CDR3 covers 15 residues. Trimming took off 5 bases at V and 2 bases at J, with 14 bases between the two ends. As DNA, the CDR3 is TGTGCCAGCAGTCCCCTAGTGCAGGCCACAGATACGCAGTATTTT. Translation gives CASSPLVQATDTQYF.

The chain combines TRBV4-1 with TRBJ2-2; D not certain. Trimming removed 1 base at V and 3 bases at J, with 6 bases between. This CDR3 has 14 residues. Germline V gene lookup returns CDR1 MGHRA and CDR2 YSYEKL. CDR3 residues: CASSQASYTGELFF. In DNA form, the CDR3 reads TGCGCCAGCAGCCAAGCCAGCTACACCGGGGAGCTGTTTTTT.

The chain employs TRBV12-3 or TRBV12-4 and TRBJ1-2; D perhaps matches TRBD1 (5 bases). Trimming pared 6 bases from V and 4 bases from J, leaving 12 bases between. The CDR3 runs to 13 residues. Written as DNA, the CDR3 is TGTGCCAGCAGCCCGACAGCCTCCTATGGCTACACCTTC. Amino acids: CASSPTASYGYTF.

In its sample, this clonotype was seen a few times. CDR3: CASSPSRTGNNEQYF. CDR3 DNA sequence: TGTGCCAGCAGTCCCTCCCGGACAGGGAACAACGAGCAGTACTTC. The chain couples TRBV12-3 or TRBV12-4 to TRBJ2-7, with 8 bases lining up with TRBD1. The CDR3 contains 15 residues. V shed 5 bases, J shed 5 bases, and the junction held 11 bases outside the gene matches.